This record looks at one T cell receptor beta chain sequence and its context. Its antigen is still unknown. Donors were nominally healthy when sampled, though unrecorded immune exposures were likely. This sample stems from a study of cytomegalovirus exposure and HLA in healthy donors. Study findings and constraints: Later analysis identified a missense DCLRE1C variant that was linked to TCR beta V- and J-gene trimming. The classifier was said to identify cytomegalovirus status with high specificity and sensitivity. Three CMV-associated chains proved CMV antigen-specific in vitro.

PCR employed 60 Vbeta and 13 Jbeta primers. The data were produced by immunoSEQ multiplex PCR, yet TCRdb's version contains in-frame clones alone and is incomplete. Its table records just over 150,000 clones. The sequence was collected from a man aged 25-40 years in good health and CMV-seronegative. The sequenced material came from PBMCs.

The CDR3 coding sequence is TGTGCCAGCAGTTTAACCGGGACTGGGCAGTACTTC. It specifies CASSLTGTGQYF. This sequence joins TRBV6-5 and TRBJ2-5, with D possibly matching TRBD2 (6 bases). The CDR3 is 12 amino acids. Per germline, CDR1 MNHEY and CDR2 SVGAGI. Between the trimmed V and J ends, which lost 4 bases and 11 bases, there was a span of 14 bases.